The 23 T cell receptor beta chains reported below all come from one sample, sequenced in a study of radiation and T cells in renal cell carcinoma (dated by TCRdb to the early 2020s). Sample time point, as interpreted from the label and publication: baseline pretreatment blood. Read against the paper, the sample's treatment or condition label means: 15 Gy SBRT to primary tumor, nephrectomy 4 weeks later. Library creation used the immunoSEQ multiplex PCR assay. The clones in this table, taken by TCRdb from immuneACCESS, are in-frame only. Not every clone is retained; where verified, under half of the shortfall comes from an unresolved V gene, and the cause of the rest is unknown. This sample holds about 150,000 clones; roughly 88% were observed only once. The top ten hold about 12% of the sample. This sample comprised blood, obtained from a patient whose treatment included radiotherapy and nephrectomy. The receptors shown here come from a woman aged 50 to 60 with renal cell carcinoma.

V is TRBV9 and J is TRBJ1-5; the D is unclear. The CDR3 is made up of 10 amino acids. Germline CDR1 SGDLS, CDR2 YYNGEE. The ends were cut back, 9 bases at V and 7 bases at J, with 8 bases in the middle. DNA of the CDR3: TGTGCCACCAAGATGCAGCCCCAGCATTTT. As protein: CATKMQPQHF.

The chain couples TRBV14 to TRBJ1-4, with 8 bases lining up with TRBD1. The CDR3 length is 16 residues. J was trimmed by 1 base and V by 4 bases; bases with no gene match: 5. Germline V gene lookup returns CDR1 SGHDN and CDR2 FVKESK. The CDR3 sequence is CASSPTGGGTNEKLFF. As DNA, the CDR3 is TGTGCCAGCAGCCCTACAGGGGGTGGAACTAATGAAAAACTGTTTTTT.

The V gene is TRBV5-1, the J gene TRBJ2-5, with TRBD2 identical over 9 bases. The CDR3 spans 15 residues. The V gene end was trimmed by 6 bases and the J gene end by 9 bases; junction bases not matched to a gene: 15. Looked up from germline, CDR1 is SGHRS and CDR2 is YFSETQ. The CDR3 DNA reads TGCGCCAGCAAGGGGCTAGCGGGGCCCGGTGAGGCCCAGTACTTC. Translated: CASKGLAGPGEAQYF.

This sequence joins TRBV19 and TRBJ1-1; a weak D match, TRBD1 (6 bases). Trimming took 6 bases from V and 4 from J, leaving 12 bases between them. Germline V lookup: CDR1 LNHDA, CDR2 SQIVND (reference sequence). The CDR3 covers 13 residues. The CDR3 reads CASSVTGFTEAFF. The CDR3 DNA sequence: TGTGCCAGTAGCGTAACAGGGTTCACTGAAGCTTTCTTT.

The gene calls are TRBV11-3 and TRBJ2-1; 9 bases map to TRBD2. This CDR3 contains 15 residues. The J segment lost 4 bases and the V segment lost 1 base, leaving 2 bases of the junction unmatched. Looked up from germline, CDR1 is SGHNT and CDR2 is YENEEA. The CDR3 loop is CASSLGLAVYNEQFF. The CDR3 region has the DNA TGTGCCAGCAGCTTAGGACTAGCGGTTTACAATGAGCAGTTCTTC.

This chain links TRBV27 with TRBJ1-1; a possible D gene is TRBD1 (5 bases). CDR1 and CDR2 (germline): MNHEY, SMNVEV (reference sequence). The ends were cut back, 5 bases at V and 2 bases at J, with 15 bases in the middle. CDR3 length: 15 residues. CDR3 protein: CASSVSGTVNTEAFF. DNA for the CDR3: TGTGCCAGCAGTGTCTCCGGGACGGTAAACACTGAAGCTTTCTTT.

The rearrangement uses TRBV5-5 and TRBJ2-7; no clear D gene. The CDR3 spans 15 residues. V was clipped by 0 bases and J by 0 bases, with 10 bases between them. The germline V gene encodes CDR1 SGHKS and CDR2 YYEKEE (reference sequence). The CDR3 sequence is CASSLGVGNSYEQYF. The CDR3 DNA sequence: TGTGCCAGCAGCTTGGGTGTAGGGAACTCCTACGAGCAGTACTTC.

The chain joins TRBV6-5 to TRBJ2-6; D is unresolved. V shed 2 bases and J shed 2 bases, with 7 bases lying between them. CDR3 length: 15 amino acids. CDR1 and CDR2 from the germline V gene are MNHEY and SVGAGI. The CDR3 DNA reads TGTGCCAGCAGTTACACCCGGGCTGGGGCCAACGTCCTGACTTTC. The encoded protein is CASSYTRAGANVLTF.

This clone appeared a single time. The chain employs TRBV7-2 and TRBJ1-3; tentative D call: TRBD1 (5 bases). There are 15 residues in the CDR3. CDR1 is SGHTA and CDR2 is FQGNSA in the germline V gene. The V end lost 5 bases, the J end lost 8 bases, and 19 bases lay between the germline ends. The CDR3: CASSPAGGVADTIYF. In nucleotides, the CDR3 is TGTGCCAGCAGCCCCGCGGGGGGGGTAGCAGACACCATATATTTT.

The rearrangement joins TRBV6-5 to TRBJ2-1; TRBD2 aligns across 7 bases. V gave up 7 bases and J gave up 6 bases; unmatched junction bases: 12. CDR1 is MNHEY, CDR2 SVGAGI, per germline. The CDR3 consists of 15 residues. CDR3 amino acids: CASTPRREGINEQFF. The CDR3 nucleotides read TGTGCCAGCACCCCGCGTAGGGAGGGCATCAATGAGCAGTTCTTC.

The sample holds one count of this clone. The V gene is TRBV6-1, the J gene TRBJ1-1; D is unclear. There are 12 residues in the CDR3. The germline V gene has CDR1 MNHNS and CDR2 SASEGT. Trimming removed 6 bases from V and 6 bases from J, with 11 bases in between. CDR3 sequence (DNA): TGTGCCAGCAGGGAACAAGTGGCTGAAGCTTTCTTT. As protein: CASREQVAEAFF.

This clone was seen a few times. The chain uses TRBV18 and TRBJ1-2; D unclear. The length of the CDR3 is 14 residues. Trimming shortened V by 3 bases and J by 0 bases, and 8 bases separated the two germline ends. Germline CDR1 KGHSH, CDR2 LQKENI. The CDR3 DNA sequence: TGTGCCAGCTCACCCCCGGGATCTAACTATGGCTACACCTTC. Translating it yields CASSPPGSNYGYTF.

The rearrangement joins TRBV21-1 to TRBJ1-6; TRBD1, the D gene given by the table, was not confirmed from the DNA. TRBV21-1 is a recognized pseudogene. This CDR3 spans 19 amino acids. CDR3 DNA sequence: TGTGCCAGCAGCTTATGGACAGGGGGCTTATGGATCGGTAATTCACCCCTCCACTTT. Translating gives CASSLWTGGLWIGNSPLHF.

This chain uses TRBV19 with TRBJ1-5; maybe TRBD1 (5 bases). The germline V and J ends were trimmed by 5 bases and 7 bases, with 15 bases remaining between them. This CDR3 has 14 residues. The germline gives CDR1 LNHDA, CDR2 SQIVND (reference sequence). CDR3 loop: CASSFGGVGQPQHF. The DNA for the CDR3 is TGTGCCAGTAGTTTCGGAGGGGTAGGGCAGCCCCAGCATTTT.

V usage is TRBV18 and J usage is TRBJ2-1; tentative D call: TRBD2 (5 bases). Trimming removed 4 bases at V and 3 bases at J, with 7 bases between. Germline V gene lookup returns CDR1 KGHSH and CDR2 LQKENI. The CDR3 length is 13 residues. The CDR3 DNA is TGTGCCAGCTCACGCCGGGACTACAATGAGCAGTTCTTC. Residues: CASSRRDYNEQFF.

Of note for this clone: Within the sample, other DNA sequences also encode this same CDR3. The V and J genes are TRBV5-1 and TRBJ1-6; 7 bases are a match to TRBD1. CDR3 length: 14 amino acids. The V segment lost 2 bases and the J segment 9 bases; nucleotides outside the gene matches: 5. Germline V lookup: CDR1 SGHRS, CDR2 YFSETQ. CDR3 bases: TGCGCCAGCAGCTTACAGGGGCGAGGTTCACCCCTCCACTTT. Translating gives CASSLQGRGSPLHF.

The chain is built from TRBV7-2 and TRBJ1-2, with TRBD1 as a possible D gene (5 bases). The germline CDR1 and CDR2 sequences are SGHTA and FQGNSA. The CDR3 runs 15 residues. V was pared by 1 base and J by 1 base, with 10 bases between. This chain's CDR3 is CASSLDGQGNYGYTF. The CDR3 nucleotides read TGTGCCAGCAGCTTAGATGGGCAGGGTAACTATGGCTACACCTTC.

This sequence joins TRBV6-5 and TRBJ1-3; a possible D gene is TRBD1 (5 bases). This CDR3 contains 16 residues. Germline V gives CDR1 MNHEY, CDR2 SVGAGI. Trimming removed 2 bases at V and 1 base at J, with 12 bases between. The CDR3 sequence is CASSYTRDSSGNTIYF. CDR3 nucleotides: TGTGCCAGCAGTTACACGCGGGACTCATCTGGAAACACCATATATTTT.

This sequence joins TRBV15 and TRBJ1-2; TRBD1 aligns across 7 bases. The CDR3 is made up of 14 amino acids. The junction had 5 bases not matched to a gene; V was cut back by 0 bases and J by 7 bases. Germline CDR1 reads LNHNV; CDR2 reads YYDKDF (reference sequence). The CDR3 nucleotides are TGTGCCACCAGCAGAGAAGGGGGCGGACGTGGCTACACCTTC. Translated: CATSREGGGRGYTF. The whole variable domain, remainder taken from reference TRBV15 and TRBJ1-2, is DAMVIQNPRYQVTQFGKPVTLSCSQTLNHNVMYWYQQKSSQAPKLLFHYYDKDFNNEADTPDNFQSRRPNTSFCFLDIRSPGLGDTAMYLCATSREGGGRGYTFGSGTRLTVV.

The chain links TRBV2 to TRBJ1-1; TRBD1 matches at 7 bases. The J segment lost 0 bases and the V segment lost 6 bases, leaving 4 bases of the junction unmatched. Per germline, CDR1 SNHLY and CDR2 FYNNEI. CDR3 size: 14 residues. This chain's CDR3 is CASSSTGVNTEAFF. DNA of the CDR3: TGTGCCAGCAGCTCCACAGGGGTGAACACTGAAGCTTTCTTT.

This chain links TRBV4-1 with TRBJ2-5; D gene uncertain. The CDR3 length is 13 residues. Germline V gene sequence: CDR1 MGHRA, CDR2 YSYEKL. Trimming removed 1 base at V and 4 bases at J, with 7 bases between. The CDR3 sequence is CASSQGQVETQYF. The CDR3 nucleotides are TGCGCCAGCAGCCAAGGGCAAGTAGAGACCCAGTACTTC.

The chain joins TRBV9 to TRBJ2-1, with 13 bases lining up with TRBD2. The CDR3 contains 16 residues. J lost 8 bases, V lost 0 bases, and 5 bases had no gene match. CDR1 is SGDLS and CDR2 is YYNGEE in the germline V gene. Written as DNA, the CDR3 is TGTGCCAGCAGCGTAGTACTAGCGGGGGGGAGAGATGAGCAGTTCTTC. It translates to CASSVVLAGGRDEQFF. The entire variable domain, with the rest obtained from reference TRBV9 and TRBJ2-1, is as follows: DSGVTQTPKHLITATGQRVTLRCSPRSGDLSVYWYQQSLDQGLQFLIQYYNGEERAKGNILERFSAQQFPDLHSELNLSSLELGDSALYFCASSVVLAGGRDEQFFGPGTRLTVL.

The V call is TRBV6-6, the J call TRBJ2-1, with TRBD2 identical over 8 bases. The germline V gene has CDR1 MNHNY and CDR2 SVGAGI (reference sequence). V trimming: 7 bases; J trimming: 6 bases; junction bases outside the gene matches: 11. The CDR3 has 15 residues. The CDR3 spells CASKSGGERANEQFF. As DNA, the CDR3 is TGTGCCAGCAAGAGCGGGGGCGAACGGGCCAATGAGCAGTTCTTC.